This T cell receptor beta chain was retrieved from a study of blood T cell repertoires in COVID-19. Study-wide context: PBMCs, B-cell-depleted T cells, or T cells provided the cDNA or gDNA that made up the material.

Study processing details: Nucleated cell number was recorded as an estimate derived from reference gene primer amplification. Method: immunoSEQ multiplex PCR; TCRdb's copy keeps in-frame clones and lacks some. Clonal size and the V and J genes are those of that table, whereas D and trimming came from the DNA. The sample has roughly 80,000 clones; about 80% are singletons. Sequencing was performed on peripheral blood. This TCR was recovered from a human donor in a cohort sampled during active COVID-19.

The CDR3 sequence is CASSKTSGSRAGETQYF. CDR3 nucleotide sequence: TGTGCCAGCAGTAAAACTAGCGGGAGCCGGGCGGGAGAGACCCAGTACTTC. The rearrangement joins TRBV7-8 to TRBJ2-5; 11 bases fit TRBD2. CDR1 is SGHVS and CDR2 is FQNEAQ in the germline V gene. The CDR3 spans 17 residues. Trimming cost V 6 bases and J 4 bases; bases outside gene matches: 13.